A selection of T cell receptor beta chains follows, all from one sample in a study of regulatory T cells in long-lasting Graves disease. TCRdb called the multiplex PCR reads again in MiXCR, with one record for every CDR3 protein. The sample contains 680,000 or so distinct CDR3 sequences, 15% to 20% of which appear only once. This sample also belongs to another study, concerning T cells in Graves' hyperthyroidism and ophthalmopathy.

This specimen was peripheral blood mononuclear cells (PBMCs), taken at new diagnosis, from a patient treated with antithyroid drugs. These receptors were obtained from a woman aged 25-40 years with Graves disease. Each CDR3 is given with its conserved first and last residue. The D gene is left open where the match is weak. Clone size is given for some rows only: seen once, a few or many times, or a class if the clone is expanded.

- | - | TRBJ2-1 | TRBV28 | TGTGCCAGCAGTTTTAGTGTGTACGGGCAGTTCTTC | CASSFSVYGQFF
TRBD1 | - | TRBJ2-5 | TRBV5-1 | TGCGCCAGCAGGTTGGGACAGCAAGGGACCCAGTACTTC | CASRLGQQGTQYF
TRBD2 | many | TRBJ2-1 | TRBV2 | TGTGCCAGCAGTGAACTCGGGGGGAGGGAGGAGCAGTTCTTC | CASSELGGREEQFF
- | few | TRBJ1-4 | TRBV3-1 | TGTGCCAGCAGCCCCCAAGATGAAAAACTGTTTTTT | CASSPQDEKLFF
TRBD2 | - | TRBJ2-1 | TRBV27 | TGTGCCAGCAGCCGCCAGACTAGCGGGACGAATGAGCAGTTCTTC | CASSRQTSGTNEQFF
TRBD1 | many | TRBJ2-3 | TRBV12-3/TRBV12-4 | TGTGCCAGCAGTCCCAGACTGACAGGGCCCACAGATACGCAGTATTTT | CASSPRLTGPTDTQYF
- | few | TRBJ2-3 | TRBV19 | TGTGCCAGTGGATCCGGACTGCAGTATTTT | CASGSGLQYF
TRBD2 | many | TRBJ2-3 | TRBV12-3/TRBV12-4 | TGTGCCAGCAGTTTAGCGCGTATAGCGGGAGATTCCGATACGCAGTATTTT | CASSLARIAGDSDTQYF
TRBD1 | - | TRBJ1-4 | TRBV19 | TGTGCCAGTAGCGAAACAGGGGGAGGTGAAAAACTGTTTTTT | CASSETGGGEKLFF
- | many | TRBJ2-7 | TRBV28 | TGTGCCAGCAGTGCCAGGGGGCGGGGGTCTTCTCTCTACGAGCAGTACTTC | CASSARGRGSSLYEQYF
- | many | TRBJ2-7 | TRBV2 | TGTGCCAGCAGCCGGGACGCTTTCAGCGAGCAGTACTTC | CASSRDAFSEQYF
TRBD1 | many | TRBJ1-1 | TRBV27 | TGTGCCAGCAGAGAGACAGGGCGCACTGAAGCTTTCTTT | CASRETGRTEAFF
- | many | TRBJ1-2 | TRBV7-9 | TGTGCCAGCAGACAAACTGGGGTTTGGGGCTACACCTTC | CASRQTGVWGYTF
- | - | TRBJ2-2 | TRBV2 | TGTGCCAGCAGATACCTTAAAACCGGGGAGCTGTTTTTT | CASRYLKTGELFF
- | - | TRBJ2-1 | TRBV13 | TGTGCCAGCAGCCCCGCTAGAGGGGGGACTCTAGATTACAATGAGCAGTTCTTC | CASSPARGGTLDYNEQFF
- | many | TRBJ2-2 | TRBV7-9 | TGTGCCAGCAGCCCCGGGACAGGCCCGTTCTTGCGGGAGGCGGGGGAGCTGTTTTTT | CASSPGTGPFLREAGELFF
- | - | TRBJ2-5 | TRBV9 | TGTGCCAGCAGCGTAGGGGGAATCAGCCAAGAGACCCAGTACTTC | CASSVGGISQETQYF
- | - | TRBJ1-4 | TRBV20-1 | TGCAGTGCTCGGAGGGGGGGGCCTAATGAAAAACTGTTTTTT | CSARRGGPNEKLFF
TRBD1 | many | TRBJ2-5 | TRBV10-3 | TGTGCCATCAGTGAGTCCGACAGGGGGAAAGAGACCCAGTACTTC | CAISESDRGKETQYF
- | many | TRBJ2-3 | TRBV12-3/TRBV12-4 | TGTGCCAGCAGTTTACTTCCGGGCCCAGATACGCAGTATTTT | CASSLLPGPDTQYF
- | - | TRBJ2-1 | TRBV11-2 | TGTGCCAGCAGCTTATCTGGTGGGATCGGGCATGAGCAGTTCTTC | CASSLSGGIGHEQFF
- | many | TRBJ1-2 | TRBV7-9 | TGTGCCAGCAGCTTAGCGGTTTCCTATGGCTACACCTTC | CASSLAVSYGYTF
TRBD1 | many | TRBJ1-2 | TRBV29-1 | TGCAGCGGGCTAGACAGGGGGTCTAGCCAAACCCATGGCTACACCTTC | CSGLDRGSSQTHGYTF
TRBD2 | many | TRBJ2-7 | TRBV28 | TGTGCCAGCAGGTTGAGCGGGAGCTCCTCCTACGAGCAGTACTTC | CASRLSGSSSYEQYF
- | few | TRBJ1-2 | TRBV6-1 | TGTGCCAGCAGTGAAGCGCTGGCAGACTATGGCTACACCTTC | CASSEALADYGYTF
- | many | TRBJ1-2 | TRBV7-9 | TGTGCCAGCCCTGGCGAGGGGAACTATGGCTACACCTTC | CASPGEGNYGYTF
- | few | TRBJ1-1 | TRBV28 | TGTGCCAGCAGCCTACAGCGGGCTTTCTTT | CASSLQRAFF
- | many | TRBJ2-7 | TRBV6-1 | TGTGCCAGCAGTGGCGGGATAGGGTCCTACGAGCAGTACTTC | CASSGGIGSYEQYF